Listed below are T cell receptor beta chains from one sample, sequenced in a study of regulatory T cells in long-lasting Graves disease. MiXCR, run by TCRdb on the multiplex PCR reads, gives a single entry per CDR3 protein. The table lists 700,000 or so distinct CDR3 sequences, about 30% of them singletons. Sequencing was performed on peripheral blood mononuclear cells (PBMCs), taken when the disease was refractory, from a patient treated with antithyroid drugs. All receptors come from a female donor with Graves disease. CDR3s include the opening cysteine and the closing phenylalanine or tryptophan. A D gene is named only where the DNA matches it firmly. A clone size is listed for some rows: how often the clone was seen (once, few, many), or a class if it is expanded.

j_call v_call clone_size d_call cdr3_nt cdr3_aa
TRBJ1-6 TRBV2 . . TGTGCCAGCAGTCCGACAGGATTAGAATTCTACAATTCACCCCTCCACTTT CASSPTGLEFYNSPLHF
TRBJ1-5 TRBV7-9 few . TGTGCCAGCAGCCAAAACCGGGTGGGGACGTATCAGCCCCAGCATTTT CASSQNRVGTYQPQHF
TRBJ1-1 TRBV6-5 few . TGTGCCAGCAGTTACTCGTTGAAGGGGGCTGAAGCTTTCTTT CASSYSLKGAEAFF
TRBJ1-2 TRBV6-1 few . TGTGCCAGCAATAGAATTGGGACACAGGCCGACTATGGCTACACCTTC CASNRIGTQADYGYTF
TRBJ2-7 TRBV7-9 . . TGTGCCAGCAGCCCGGAGGGGGGCGGGAGTTTGTACGAGCAGTACTTC CASSPEGGGSLYEQYF
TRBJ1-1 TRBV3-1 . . TGTGCCAGCGAGCGGGGAGACACTGAAGCTTTCTTT CASERGDTEAFF
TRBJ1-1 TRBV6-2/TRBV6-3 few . TGTGCCAGCAGTTACCGGGGCCGAGGGAATCCTGAAGCTTTCTTT CASSYRGRGNPEAFF
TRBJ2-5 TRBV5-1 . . TGCGCCAGCAGCTTGGTAGTAGCGGCTCAAGAGACCCAGTACTTC CASSLVVAAQETQYF
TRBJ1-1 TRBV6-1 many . TGTGCCAGCAGCCCCCGAGTGGGTAACACTGAAGCTTTCTTT CASSPRVGNTEAFF
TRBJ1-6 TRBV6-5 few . TGTGCCAGCAGTTACGCTAACAGGGATGGGTCACCCCTCCACTTT CASSYANRDGSPLHF
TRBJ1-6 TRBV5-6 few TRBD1 TGTGCCAGCAGCGCAAACAGGGGTGATTCACCCCTCCACTTT CASSANRGDSPLHF
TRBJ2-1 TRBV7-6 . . TGTGCCAGCAGCTTATTAGTTAGCTCACCCTCGTACAATGAGCAGTTCTTC CASSLLVSSPSYNEQFF
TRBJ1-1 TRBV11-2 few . TGTGCCAGCAGCTTAGCGGGACATCGTGAAGCTTTCTTT CASSLAGHREAFF
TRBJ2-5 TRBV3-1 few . TGTGCCAGCTATACCCAGGGAGAAGAGACCCAGTACTTC CASYTQGEETQYF
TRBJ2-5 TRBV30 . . TGTGCCTGGAAAGCCTTGGGGCGGCAAGAGACCCAGTACTTC CAWKALGRQETQYF
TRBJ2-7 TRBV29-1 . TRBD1 TGCAGCGCGGGACAGTACTCCTACGAGCAGTACTTC CSAGQYSYEQYF
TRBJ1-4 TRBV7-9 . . TGTGCCAGCAGCCACTCGATCTCAACTAATGAAAAACTGTTTTTT CASSHSISTNEKLFF
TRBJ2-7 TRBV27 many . TGTGCCAGCAGTTTAAGACGGAACTCCTACGAGCAGTACTTC CASSLRRNSYEQYF
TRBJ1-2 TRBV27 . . TGTGCCAGCAGTCCCTGGTCGTACAACTATGGCTACACCTTC CASSPWSYNYGYTF
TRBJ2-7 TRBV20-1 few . TGCAGTGCTCCCCGCGGAGGGGCGTACTACGAGCAGTACTTC CSAPRGGAYYEQYF
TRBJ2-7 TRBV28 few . TGTGCCAGCAGTTTATGCATAAATGCGTGCTACGAGCAGTACTTC CASSLCINACYEQYF
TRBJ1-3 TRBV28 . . TGTGCCAGCGGTTCCGGACTGCCGACGTACACCATATATTTT CASGSGLPTYTIYF
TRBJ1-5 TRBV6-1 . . TGTGCCAGCAGTCCTGATGGACGGAGCAATCAGCCCCAGCATTTT CASSPDGRSNQPQHF
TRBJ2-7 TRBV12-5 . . TGTGCTAGTGGTTTGGTAACAGGGTACGAGCAGTACTTC CASGLVTGYEQYF
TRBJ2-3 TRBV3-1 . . TGTGCCAGCAGCCAAGAGGAAATCAGGGATACGCAGTATTTT CASSQEEIRDTQYF
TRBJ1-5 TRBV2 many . TGTGCCAGCAGTGACCAGGGAAACAATCAGCCCCAGCATTTT CASSDQGNNQPQHF
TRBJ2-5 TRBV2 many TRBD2 TGTGCCAGCAGAAAAGGTCTAGCGGGATTGGAGACCCAGTACTTC CASRKGLAGLETQYF
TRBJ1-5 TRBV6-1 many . TGTGCCAGCAGTACGACGGATAGCAATCAGCCCCAGCATTTT CASSTTDSNQPQHF
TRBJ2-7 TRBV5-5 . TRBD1 TGTGCCAGCAGCACCGGGACAGGGGTTCTTAACGAGCAGTACTTC CASSTGTGVLNEQYF
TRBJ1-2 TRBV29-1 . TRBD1 TGCAGCGTTGACCCGGGACAGGGGGCTTCTGGCTACACCTTC CSVDPGQGASGYTF
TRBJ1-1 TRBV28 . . TGTGCCAGCAGCATTACTCGACCGACCCTGGGGACTGAAGCTTTCTTT CASSITRPTLGTEAFF
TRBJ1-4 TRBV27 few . TGTGCCAGCAGTGAGAGGGGTTTAAAGGAAAAACTGTTTTTT CASSERGLKEKLFF
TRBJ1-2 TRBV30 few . TGTGCCTGGAGTGTACGGCAGGGGAGGTATGGCTACACCTTC CAWSVRQGRYGYTF
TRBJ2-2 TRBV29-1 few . TGCAGCGTTGTGGGTCGGACCGTCGGGGAGCTGTTTTTT CSVVGRTVGELFF
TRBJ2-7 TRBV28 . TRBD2 TGTGCCAGCAGTTCGCCCGGGGGGGGGAGGTACTTC CASSSPGGGRYF
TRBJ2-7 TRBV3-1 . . TGTGCCAGCAGCCCACCGGGACAACGGAAGCAGTACTTC CASSPPGQRKQYF
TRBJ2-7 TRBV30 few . TGTGCCTGGACCCACACCGGTGACTGTGCCTACGAGCAGTACTTC CAWTHTGDCAYEQYF
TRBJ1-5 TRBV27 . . TGTGCCAGCAGTTTAGGCCATGGCCGCAATCAGCCCCAGCATTTT CASSLGHGRNQPQHF
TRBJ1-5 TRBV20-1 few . TGCAGTGCTAGAGATTCTGGGGGAAGGCGGCAGCCCCAGCATTTT CSARDSGGRRQPQHF
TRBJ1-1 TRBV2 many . TGTGCCAGACTGGACACTGAAGCTTTCTTT CARLDTEAFF
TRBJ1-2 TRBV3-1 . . TGTGCCAGCAGCCCTCGGCCAGGGAGTTCTAACTATGGCTACACCTTC CASSPRPGSSNYGYTF
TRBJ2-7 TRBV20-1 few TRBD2 TGCAGTGCTAGTCTCCCGTTAGCGGGAGCGGCGTACGAGCAGTACTTC CSASLPLAGAAYEQYF